Presented here are 27 T cell receptor beta chains from one specimen sequenced in a study of circulating and synovial CD4+ cells in juvenile arthritis. Libraries were prepared by immunoSEQ multiplex PCR; TCRdb keeps only in-frame clonotypes and omits some of them. Here the sample spans a few thousand clones, approximately 80% being singletons. Material for sequencing was CD4+ T cells from synovial fluid. The source is a human donor with juvenile idiopathic arthritis.

This chain links TRBV5-5 with TRBJ1-4; possibly TRBD1 for D (6 bases). Trimming shortened V by 4 bases and J by 5 bases, and 15 bases separated the two germline ends. Looked up from germline, CDR1 is SGHKS and CDR2 is YYEKEE (reference sequence). The CDR3 is 15 residues long. As DNA, the CDR3 is TGTGCCAGCAGCCTCGAGACAGGCCGGAATGAAAAACTGTTTTTT. It codes for CASSLETGRNEKLFF.

This chain links TRBV27 with TRBJ1-2, with 10 nucleotides matching TRBD1. The germline V gene has CDR1 MNHEY and CDR2 SMNVEV (reference sequence). The CDR3 runs to 13 residues. V gave up 5 bases and J gave up 5 bases; unmatched junction bases: 2. The CDR3 here is CASSKGQGYGYTF. For the CDR3, the DNA is TGTGCCAGCAGTAAGGGACAGGGGTATGGCTACACCTTC.

This clone showed up just once. The DNA for the CDR3 is TGCGCCAGCAGTCAATCAGGCAGGCGCTTTGTGGACGAGCAGTACTTC. The encoded protein is CASSQSGRRFVDEQYF. The chain is built from TRBV23-1 and TRBJ2-7; D gene uncertain. TRBV23-1 is flagged as an ORF with uncertain function. The CDR3 has 16 residues. The V and J ends lost 0 bases and 5 bases respectively, with 17 bases between them.

The CDR3 region is CASSSGLVKDTQYF. The CDR3 DNA reads as TGTGCCAGCAGCTCAGGACTAGTGAAAGATACGCAGTATTTT. The rearrangement joins TRBV11-2 to TRBJ2-3, with TRBD2 identical over 7 bases. This CDR3 contains 14 residues. CDR1 SGHAT and CDR2 FQNNGV come from the germline V gene. Unmatched junction bases numbered 6, after V lost 4 bases and J lost 5 bases.

This clone was detected only a few times. The chain is built from TRBV2 and TRBJ2-5; TRBD1 matches 10 bases. V shed 6 bases, J shed 2 bases, and the junction held 9 bases outside the gene matches. The CDR3 totals 16 residues. Germline lookup yields CDR1 SNHLY and CDR2 FYNNEI. CDR3 nucleotides: TGTGCCAGCAGCGAACCGACAGGGGGCGGACAAGAGACCCAGTACTTC. The encoded protein is CASSEPTGGGQETQYF.

This clone was found a few times. The chain is built from TRBV11-1 and TRBJ2-2; D unresolved. Germline CDR1 and CDR2: SGHAT and FQDESV (reference sequence). The V end was cut by 1 base, the J end by 1 base, with 4 bases between. The CDR3 extends over 14 amino acids. This CDR3 is CASSLVLNTGELFF. The CDR3 coding sequence is TGTGCCAGCAGCTTAGTTCTGAACACCGGGGAGCTGTTTTTT.

This clone turned up a few times. V gene TRBV10-2 combines with J gene TRBJ2-7; 7 bases map to TRBD2. Germline lookup yields CDR1 WSHSY and CDR2 SAAADI. Unmatched junction bases numbered 11, after V lost 6 bases and J lost 0 bases. The CDR3 consists of 16 residues. CDR3 coding DNA: TGCGCCAGCAGGGGAGGGGACTTTGCCCTCTCCTACGAGCAGTACTTC. It is translated as CASRGGDFALSYEQYF.

This clone came up once. This chain links TRBV5-5 with TRBJ2-7, with 7 bases identical to TRBD1. V dropped 1 base and J dropped 1; count of bases not matched to a gene: 8. The CDR3 length is 16 residues. The germline V gene encodes CDR1 SGHKS and CDR2 YYEKEE (reference sequence). CDR3 bases: TGTGCCAGCAGCTTGAGAGGGGGCGCAGGGTCCTACGAGCAGTACTTC. It codes for CASSLRGGAGSYEQYF. Together with reference TRBV5-5 and TRBJ2-7, the CDR3 gives the full variable domain: DAGVTQSPTHLIKTRGQQVTLRCSPISGHKSVSWYQQVLGQGPQFIFQYYEKEERGRGNFPDRFSARQFPNYSSELNVNALLLGDSALYLCASSLRGGAGSYEQYFGPGTRLTVT.

In its sample, this clone is large (0.1 to 1%). The chain is built from TRBV10-3 and TRBJ1-3; the match to TRBD1 covers 7 bases. Germline lookup yields CDR1 ENHRY and CDR2 SYGVKD. Unmatched junction bases numbered 0, after V lost 6 bases and J lost 4 bases. CDR3 length: 12 residues. CDR3 residues: CAIRGQGNTIYF. Written as DNA, the CDR3 is TGTGCCATCAGGGGACAGGGAAACACCATATATTTT.

The gene calls are TRBV10-3 and TRBJ1-1; TRBD1 matches at 8 bases. The ends lost 6 bases at V and 1 base at J; junction bases unmatched: 4. CDR1 is ENHRY and CDR2 is SYGVKD in the germline V gene. This CDR3 contains 14 residues. The chain's CDR3 is CAISAGTGNTEAFF. The CDR3 DNA sequence: TGTGCCATCAGCGCCGGGACAGGGAACACTGAAGCTTTCTTT.

The CDR3 is CASSLRGGGGRTDTQYF. In nucleotides, the CDR3 is TGTGCCAGCAGCTTAAGGGGTGGGGGAGGACGCACAGATACGCAGTATTTT. The genes are TRBV7-8 and TRBJ2-3; D is perhaps TRBD2 (6 bases). Trimming stripped 2 bases from V and 1 base from J, with 16 bases between. Germline CDR1 is SGHVS and CDR2 is FQNEAQ. This CDR3 contains 17 residues. Complete variable domain (other parts from reference TRBV7-8 and TRBJ2-3): GAGVSQSPRYKVAKRGQDVALRCDPISGHVSLFWYQQALGQGPEFLTYFQNEAQLDKSGLPSDRFFAERPEGSVSTLKIQRTQQEDSAVYLCASSLRGGGGRTDTQYFGPGTRLTVL.

The chain has TRBV28 and TRBJ1-1; D may be TRBD1 (6 bases). The ends were cut back, 5 bases at V and 1 base at J, with 8 bases in the middle. The germline V gene encodes CDR1 MDHEN and CDR2 SYDVKM. The CDR3 has 13 residues. This chain's CDR3 is CASSGTPNTEAFF. CDR3 bases: TGTGCCAGCAGTGGGACACCGAACACTGAAGCTTTCTTT.

A remark on this clone: One end of the junction fails to match germline, which may point to a read error. This sequence joins TRBV5-1 and TRBJ2-5; maybe TRBD2 (5 bases). The CDR3 consists of 15 residues. Germline-derived CDR1 and CDR2 are SGHRS and YFSETQ. The CDR3 nucleotides read TGCGCCGGCAGCCTAGGAGGAGTTCCGCAAGAGACCCAGTACTTC. Protein product: CAGSLGGVPQETQYF.

This chain links TRBV15 with TRBJ2-5; D gene ambiguous. Germline values: CDR1 LNHNV, CDR2 YYDKDF (reference sequence). Trimming shortened V by 4 bases and J by 3 bases, and 15 bases separated the two germline ends. The CDR3 spans 15 residues. As DNA, the CDR3 is TGTGCCACCAGCACCAGATCCCGGGTCAAAGAGACCCAGTACTTC. Amino acid sequence: CATSTRSRVKETQYF.

In its sample, this clone was seen once. The chain is built from TRBV6-1 and TRBJ2-7; D is possibly TRBD1 (5 bases). The germline gives CDR1 MNHNS, CDR2 SASEGT. Trimming left V 5 bases short and J 1 base short, with 9 bases between. This CDR3 comprises 13 residues. The DNA for the CDR3 is TGTGCCAGCAGTATCGACAGTTCCTACGAGCAGTACTTC. This sequence encodes CASSIDSSYEQYF.

As concerns this clone: The same CDR3 also results from other DNA sequences found in this sample. The chain carries TRBV7-9 and TRBJ1-6; D is unclear. Trimming removed 3 bases at V and 5 bases at J, with 8 bases between. The CDR3 is 14 amino acids. The germline V gene has CDR1 SEHNR and CDR2 FQNEAQ (reference sequence). CDR3 coding DNA: TGTGCCAGCAGCTTTCCACAAGATAATTCACCCCTCCACTTT. This sequence encodes CASSFPQDNSPLHF.

The chain employs TRBV11-2 and TRBJ2-1, with 12 bases that match TRBD2. This CDR3 spans 15 amino acids. CDR1 is SGHAT, CDR2 FQNNGV, per germline. V lost 5 bases to trimming and J lost 6 bases; unmatched junction nucleotides: 5. The CDR3: CASSPSGRGTNEQFF. CDR3 nucleotides: TGTGCCAGCAGCCCTAGCGGGAGGGGGACCAATGAGCAGTTCTTC.

The chain recombines TRBV18 with TRBJ2-4; D may be TRBD2 (5 bases). CDR1 and CDR2 from the germline V gene are KGHSH and LQKENI. V lost 3 bases to trimming and J lost 0 bases, with 9 bases between them. The CDR3 covers 15 residues. CDR3 DNA sequence: TGTGCCAGCTCACCGTCCGGACTAGCCAAAAACATTCAGTACTTC. Its translation is CASSPSGLAKNIQYF.

The genes are TRBV28 and TRBJ2-3, with 10 positions matching TRBD2. The length of the CDR3 is 18 residues. V trimming: 1 base; J trimming: 0 bases; junction bases outside the gene matches: 7. Germline CDR1 is MDHEN and CDR2 is SYDVKM. Here the CDR3 DNA reads TGTGCCAGCAGTTTATACTCTGGACTAGCGGAAAGCACAGATACGCAGTATTTT. This gives the protein CASSLYSGLAESTDTQYF. Variable domain in full (rest from reference TRBV28 and TRBJ2-3): DVKVTQSSRYLVKRTGEKVFLECVQDMDHENMFWYRQDPGLGLRLIYFSYDVKMKEKGDIPEGYSVSREKKERFSLILESASTNQTSMYLCASSLYSGLAESTDTQYFGPGTRLTVL.

The CDR3: CASSLSVQGGSEQFF. DNA of the CDR3: TGTGCCAGCAGTTTATCGGTACAGGGGGGGAGTGAGCAGTTCTTC. The genes are TRBV27 and TRBJ2-1, with D perhaps matching TRBD1 (8 bases). The V and J ends lost 0 bases and 9 bases respectively, with 15 bases between them. This CDR3 is 15 amino acids long. The V gene's germline CDR1 is MNHEY and CDR2 SMNVEV (reference sequence).

J is TRBJ1-2 and V is TRBV10-3; TRBD1 might be the D (6 bases). The CDR3 sequence is 14 residues long. Germline CDR1 reads ENHRY; CDR2 reads SYGVKD. The V gene lost 3 bases and the J gene lost 3 bases, with 11 bases spanning the gap. The CDR3 sequence: CAISEGTRYYGYTF. CDR3 coding DNA: TGTGCCATCAGTGAAGGGACACGGTACTATGGCTACACCTTC.

The rearrangement uses TRBV5-4 and TRBJ2-7; 13 bases fit TRBD2. Germline loops: CDR1 SGHNT, CDR2 YYREEE (reference sequence). CDR3 length: 16 residues. J lost 5 bases, V lost 0 bases, and 5 bases had no gene match. In DNA, the CDR3 is TGTGCCAGCAGCTTGGGGGGTGGACTAGCGGGAGACGAGCAGTACTTC. It specifies CASSLGGGLAGDEQYF.

The rearrangement links TRBV6-1 to TRBJ1-3, with 7 bases lining up with TRBD1. The ends lost 11 bases at V and 2 bases at J; junction bases unmatched: 6. Germline-derived CDR1 and CDR2 are MNHNS and SASEGT. CDR3 length: 13 residues. CDR3 amino acids: CAGQVSPGNTIYF. The CDR3 DNA is TGTGCCGGACAGGTTTCACCTGGAAACACCATATATTTT.

This rearrangement joins TRBV29-1 to TRBJ2-2, with 9 bases that match TRBD1. The CDR3 runs to 14 residues. Germline-derived CDR1 and CDR2 are SQVTM and ANQGSEA. V gave up 7 bases and J gave up 1 base; unmatched junction bases: 4. The CDR3 protein is CSAMGQGNTGELFF. The CDR3 DNA reads as TGCAGCGCCATGGGACAGGGGAACACCGGGGAGCTGTTTTTT.

The rearrangement links TRBV30 to TRBJ2-3; D is uncertain. CDR1 GTSNPN and CDR2 SVGIG come from the germline V gene (reference sequence). Trimming stripped 1 base from V and 5 bases from J, with 4 bases between. The CDR3 is 11 residues long. CDR3 loop: CAWSALDTQYF. The CDR3 nucleotides read TGTGCCTGGAGTGCTCTAGATACGCAGTATTTT. Complete variable domain (other parts from reference TRBV30 and TRBJ2-3): SQTIHQWPATLVQPVGSPLSLECTVEGTSNPNLYWYRQAAGRGLQLLFYSVGIGQISSEVPQNLSASRPQDRQFILSSKKLLLSDSGFYLCAWSALDTQYFGPGTRLTVL.

The chain employs TRBV9 and TRBJ2-3, with 9 bases that match TRBD2. The CDR3 has 15 residues. With V trimmed by 2 bases and J by 0 bases, 1 base remained unmatched. The germline CDR1 and CDR2 sequences are SGDLS and YYNGEE. CDR3: CASSVTSGSTDTQYF. The CDR3 DNA reads as TGTGCCAGCAGCGTTACTAGCGGGAGCACAGATACGCAGTATTTT.

The V call is TRBV4-2, the J call TRBJ1-4; TRBD1 is a possible D gene (5 bases). From germline, CDR1 is LGHNA and CDR2 YNFKEQ. V dropped 0 bases and J dropped 8 bases, with 13 bases sitting between them. The CDR3 contains 15 residues. This chain's CDR3 is CASSQDLSRAEKLFF. CDR3 DNA: TGTGCCAGCAGCCAAGATTTATCCAGGGCAGAAAAACTGTTTTTT.